Presented here are 21 T cell receptor beta chains from one specimen sequenced in a study of early T cells in non-severe SARS-CoV-2 infection. MiXCR was run by TCRdb on the 5' RACE reads, yielding one entry per CDR3 protein. This sample has about 80,000 distinct CDR3 sequences, with 13% to 15% found just once. Sequenced input: whole blood. The receptors were sampled from an adult who was a healthcare worker with PCR-confirmed SARS-CoV-2 infection or an uninfected control (not recorded which).

The V gene is TRBV7-6, the J gene TRBJ2-5; D is unresolved. In germline, CDR1 is SGHVS, CDR2 FNYEAQ. Between the trimmed V and J ends, which lost 1 base and 2 bases, there was a span of 8 bases. The CDR3 loop spans 14 amino acids. Written as DNA, the CDR3 is TGTGCCAGCAGCTTAGTTGGACGGCAAGAGACCCAGTACTTC. This translates into CASSLVGRQETQYF.

In its sample, this clonotype was seen a few times. This chain joins TRBV12-3 or TRBV12-4 and TRBJ1-2, with D possibly matching TRBD1 (5 bases). There are 16 residues in the CDR3. V was trimmed by 3 bases and J by 4 bases, leaving 18 bases between them. The CDR3 spells CASSFAAGVIAYGYTF. In DNA, the CDR3 is TGTGCCAGCAGTTTTGCTGCGGGGGTAATTGCCTATGGCTACACCTTC.

This clonotype has a count of ten or more. The V and J genes are TRBV6-4 and TRBJ2-1; D is possibly TRBD1 or TRBD2 (5 bases each). With 3 bases removed from V and 4 bases from J, the gap between germline ends came to 10 bases. Germline V lookup: CDR1 MRHNA, CDR2 SNTAGT. This CDR3 has 14 amino acids. The CDR3 spells CASSEEGSYNEQFF. The CDR3 DNA reads TGTGCCAGCAGTGAAGAGGGGAGTTACAATGAGCAGTTCTTC.

This clonotype was counted ten times or more. The V gene is TRBV7-9, the J gene TRBJ1-1, with a weak D call TRBD1 (6 bases). Germline CDR1 is SEHNR and CDR2 is FQNEAQ (reference sequence). This CDR3 contains 14 residues. Trimming stripped 1 base from V and 8 bases from J, with 14 bases between. The CDR3 loop is CASSLGGAPAEAFF. DNA for the CDR3: TGTGCCAGCAGCTTAGGGGGGGCTCCCGCAGAAGCTTTCTTT.

This clonotype was seen repeatedly, ten times or more. The rearrangement links TRBV20-1 to TRBJ1-6, with no clear D. The ends were cut back, 0 bases at V and 7 bases at J, with 10 bases in the middle. The CDR3 length is 14 residues. CDR1 is DFQATT, CDR2 SNEGSKA, per germline (reference sequence). CDR3 nucleotide sequence: TGCAGTGCTAGAGAGGTGACGTTCAATTCACCCCTCCACTTT. This translates into CSAREVTFNSPLHF.

This clonotype was detected only a few times. V is TRBV12-5 and J is TRBJ2-3; tentative D call: TRBD1 (6 bases). CDR3 length equals 14 residues. The germline V and J ends were trimmed by 6 bases and 2 bases, with 12 bases remaining between them. Germline V gene sequence: CDR1 LGHNT, CDR2 FRNRAP. CDR3 in amino acids: CASGTQGFTDTQYF. The CDR3 DNA reads TGTGCTAGTGGGACCCAGGGGTTCACAGATACGCAGTATTTT.

This chain links TRBV9 with TRBJ2-6; D not certain. From germline, CDR1 is SGDLS and CDR2 YYNGEE. V dropped 4 bases and J dropped 0 bases, with 14 bases sitting between them. This CDR3 has 17 amino acids. This chain's CDR3 is CASSTRQDFSGANVLTF. CDR3 coding DNA: TGTGCCAGCAGCACCCGGCAAGATTTCTCTGGGGCCAACGTCCTGACTTTC.

The sample holds many counts of this clonotype. This rearrangement joins TRBV12-3 or TRBV12-4 to TRBJ2-3; no definite D call. The length of the CDR3 is 12 residues. Trimming pared 2 bases from V and 5 bases from J, leaving 5 bases between. CDR3 in DNA: TGTGCCAGCAGTTTATCTGGAGATACGCAGTATTTT. This codes for CASSLSGDTQYF.

This clonotype turned up a few times. The J gene is TRBJ1-1, the V gene TRBV28, with a possible D match to TRBD1 (5 bases). This CDR3 region has 14 residues. Trimming removed 6 bases at V and 8 bases at J, with 19 bases between. CDR1 and CDR2 from the germline V gene are MDHEN and SYDVKM. The CDR3 nucleotides are TGTGCCAGCAGCTCGCCGACAGAGTTGGGGGAAGCTTTCTTT. This translates into CASSSPTELGEAFF.

This clonotype has just a few counts. The V and J genes are TRBV11-2 and TRBJ2-5; D gene unclear. Germline assignment: CDR1 SGHAT and CDR2 FQNNGV. Trimming took off 3 bases at V and 5 bases at J, with 7 bases between the two ends. CDR3 length: 12 residues. The CDR3 is CASSLMAETQYF. CDR3 coding DNA: TGTGCCAGCAGCTTGATGGCTGAGACCCAGTACTTC.

This clonotype was picked up a small number of times. The chain combines TRBV2 with TRBJ1-6, with D hard to call. Trimming stripped 6 bases from V and 6 bases from J, with 9 bases between. In germline, CDR1 is SNHLY, CDR2 FYNNEI. The CDR3 loop spans 13 amino acids. CDR3 in DNA: TGTGCCAGCAGGCCAACAGTTAATTCACCCCTCCACTTT. Its protein is CASRPTVNSPLHF.

This chain uses TRBV10-3 with TRBJ1-6; D is possibly TRBD1 (6 bases). Germline-derived CDR1 and CDR2 are ENHRY and SYGVKD. V lost 0 bases, J lost 6 bases, and 9 bases lay in between. CDR3 length: 15 amino acids. CDR3 sequence: CAISESQGSNSPLHF. In nucleotides, the CDR3 is TGTGCCATCAGTGAGTCCCAGGGGTCTAATTCACCCCTCCACTTT.

This rearrangement joins TRBV6-1 to TRBJ2-1; D may be TRBD1 (6 bases). V was clipped by 2 bases and J by 7 bases, with 6 bases between them. The CDR3 extends over 12 amino acids. The germline V gene has CDR1 MNHNS and CDR2 SASEGT. The CDR3: CASSEQGNEQFF. CDR3 nucleotides: TGTGCCAGCAGTGAACAGGGGAATGAGCAGTTCTTC.

The chain combines TRBV9 with TRBJ2-2, with a weak D call TRBD1 (5 bases). The CDR3 covers 15 residues. The germline CDR1 and CDR2 sequences are SGDLS and YYNGEE. Trimming stripped 0 bases from V and 3 bases from J, with 9 bases between. The CDR3 sequence: CASSVVPRDTGELFF. The DNA for the CDR3 is TGTGCCAGCAGCGTAGTCCCCAGGGACACCGGGGAGCTGTTTTTT.

This clonotype was observed a single time. A much bigger clone sits one base away, suggesting this may be a read error. This sequence joins TRBV18 and TRBJ2-5, with D possibly matching TRBD1 (6 bases). Looked up from germline, CDR1 is KGHSH and CDR2 is LQKENI. The CDR3 sequence is 15 residues long. The CDR3 nucleotides are TGTGACAGCTCACTAGGGTGGACAGACCAAGAGACCCAGTACTTC. Amino acid sequence: CDSSLGWTDQETQYF.

This clonotype was detected only a few times. The chain is built from TRBV20-1 and TRBJ2-3; 9 bases agree with TRBD2. Per germline, CDR1 DFQATT and CDR2 SNEGSKA (reference sequence). Trimming took 2 bases from V and 4 from J; bases not matched to a gene: 13. The CDR3 is 17 residues long. The CDR3 spells CSARISGSGGFADTQYF. CDR3 bases: TGCAGTGCTAGAATTTCGGGGAGCGGGGGGTTTGCAGATACGCAGTATTTT.

This clonotype was observed a few times. V usage is TRBV6-6 and J usage is TRBJ2-1; 7 bases are shared with TRBD2. The CDR3 is 16 residues long. Trimming cost V 5 bases and J 4 bases; bases outside gene matches: 11. CDR1 is MNHNY, CDR2 SVGAGI, per germline (reference sequence). CDR3: CASSITPGGGYNEQFF. In nucleotides, the CDR3 is TGTGCCAGCAGTATTACCCCGGGGGGAGGTTACAATGAGCAGTTCTTC.

The CDR3 sequence: CASSTGTRNYGYTF. CDR3 nucleotide sequence: TGTGCCAGCAGTACCGGGACAAGGAACTATGGCTACACCTTC. V is TRBV6-2 or TRBV6-3 and J is TRBJ1-2; D possibly corresponds to TRBD1 (6 bases). Germline V gene lookup returns CDR1 MNHEY and CDR2 SVGEGT. The CDR3 totals 14 residues. V lost 5 bases, J lost 2 bases, and 12 bases lay in between.

This clonotype was detected many times. This chain connects TRBV11-2 to TRBJ1-2; D gene ambiguous. CDR1 is SGHAT, CDR2 FQNNGV, per germline. V was pared by 5 bases and J by 4 bases, with 14 bases between. CDR3 length: 14 residues. The CDR3 DNA is TGTGCCAGCAGCCCGGGCCCACTCCTCTATGGCTACACCTTC. Translating gives CASSPGPLLYGYTF. Using reference TRBV11-2 and TRBJ1-2 for the parts outside the CDR3, the full variable domain is EAGVAQSPRYKIIEKRQSVAFWCNPISGHATLYWYQQILGQGPKLLIQFQNNGVVDDSQLPKDRFSAERLKGVDSTLKIQPAKLEDSAVYLCASSPGPLLYGYTFGSGTRLTVV.

This rearrangement joins TRBV3-1 to TRBJ1-4; weak D call: TRBD1 (5 bases). Trimming shortened V by 1 base and J by 3 bases, and 9 bases separated the two germline ends. The germline V gene encodes CDR1 LGHDT and CDR2 YNNKEL (reference sequence). This CDR3 contains 15 residues. CDR3: CASSQGRQPNEKLFF. In DNA, the CDR3 is TGTGCCAGCAGCCAAGGACGACAGCCTAATGAAAAACTGTTTTTT.

The chain has TRBV28 and TRBJ1-1; D ambiguous. The germline CDR1 and CDR2 sequences are MDHEN and SYDVKM. With 9 bases removed from V and 0 bases from J, the gap between germline ends came to 8 bases. CDR3 length: 12 amino acids. As DNA, the CDR3 is TGTGCCAGTTTTGGTATGAACACTGAAGCTTTCTTT. It is translated as CASFGMNTEAFF.